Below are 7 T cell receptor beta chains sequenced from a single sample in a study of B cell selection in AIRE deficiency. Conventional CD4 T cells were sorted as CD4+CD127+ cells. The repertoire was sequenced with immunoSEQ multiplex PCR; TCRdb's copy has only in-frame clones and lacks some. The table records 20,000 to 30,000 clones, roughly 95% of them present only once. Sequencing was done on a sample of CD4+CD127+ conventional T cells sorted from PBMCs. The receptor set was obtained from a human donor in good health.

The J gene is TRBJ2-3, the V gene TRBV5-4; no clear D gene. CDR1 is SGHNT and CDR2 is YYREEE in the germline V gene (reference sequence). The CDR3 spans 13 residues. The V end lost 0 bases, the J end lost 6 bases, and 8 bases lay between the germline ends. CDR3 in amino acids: CASSLAAKDTQYF. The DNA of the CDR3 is TGTGCCAGCAGCTTGGCCGCAAAGGATACGCAGTATTTT. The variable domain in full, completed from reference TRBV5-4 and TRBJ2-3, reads ETGVTQSPTHLIKTRGQQVTLRCSSQSGHNTVSWYQQALGQGPQFIFQYYREEENGRGNFPPRFSGLQFPNYSSELNVNALELDDSALYLCASSLAAKDTQYFGPGTRLTVL.

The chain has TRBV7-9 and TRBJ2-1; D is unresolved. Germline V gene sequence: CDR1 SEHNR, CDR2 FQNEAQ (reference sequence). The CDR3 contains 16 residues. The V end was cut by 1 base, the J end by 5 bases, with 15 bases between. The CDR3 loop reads CASSLVASTGHNEQFF. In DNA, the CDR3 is TGTGCCAGCAGCTTAGTGGCTTCCACGGGCCACAATGAGCAGTTCTTC.

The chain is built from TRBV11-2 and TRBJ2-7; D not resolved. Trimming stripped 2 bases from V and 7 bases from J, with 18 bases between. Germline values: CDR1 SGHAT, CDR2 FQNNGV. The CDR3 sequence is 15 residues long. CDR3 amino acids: CASSLIFPGSREQYF. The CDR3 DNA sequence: TGTGCCAGCAGCTTAATTTTCCCCGGGTCGAGGGAGCAGTACTTC.

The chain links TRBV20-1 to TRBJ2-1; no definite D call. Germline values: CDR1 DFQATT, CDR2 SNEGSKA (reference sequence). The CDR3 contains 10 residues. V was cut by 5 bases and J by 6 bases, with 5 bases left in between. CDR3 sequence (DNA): TGCAGTGCTCAACTCAATGAGCAGTTCTTC. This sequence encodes CSAQLNEQFF.

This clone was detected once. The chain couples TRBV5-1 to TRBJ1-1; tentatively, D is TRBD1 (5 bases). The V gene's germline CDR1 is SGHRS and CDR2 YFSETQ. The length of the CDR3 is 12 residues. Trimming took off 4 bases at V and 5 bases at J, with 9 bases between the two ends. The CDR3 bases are TGCGCCAGCAGCGCCTGGGGGACTGAAGCTTTCTTT. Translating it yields CASSAWGTEAFF.

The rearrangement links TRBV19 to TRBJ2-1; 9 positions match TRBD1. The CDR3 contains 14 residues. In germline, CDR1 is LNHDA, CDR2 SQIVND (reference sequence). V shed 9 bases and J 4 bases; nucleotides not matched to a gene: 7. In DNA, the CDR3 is TGTGCCAGCGAACAGGGGGCGGGGTACAATGAGCAGTTCTTC. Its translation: CASEQGAGYNEQFF.

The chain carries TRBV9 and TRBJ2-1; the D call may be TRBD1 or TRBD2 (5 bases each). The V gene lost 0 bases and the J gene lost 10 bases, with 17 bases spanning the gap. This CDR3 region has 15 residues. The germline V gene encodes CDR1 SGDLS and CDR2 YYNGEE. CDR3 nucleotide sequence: TGTGCCAGCAGCGTAGCTGGGACCGCGATTGGGGAGCAGTTCTTC. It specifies CASSVAGTAIGEQFF.